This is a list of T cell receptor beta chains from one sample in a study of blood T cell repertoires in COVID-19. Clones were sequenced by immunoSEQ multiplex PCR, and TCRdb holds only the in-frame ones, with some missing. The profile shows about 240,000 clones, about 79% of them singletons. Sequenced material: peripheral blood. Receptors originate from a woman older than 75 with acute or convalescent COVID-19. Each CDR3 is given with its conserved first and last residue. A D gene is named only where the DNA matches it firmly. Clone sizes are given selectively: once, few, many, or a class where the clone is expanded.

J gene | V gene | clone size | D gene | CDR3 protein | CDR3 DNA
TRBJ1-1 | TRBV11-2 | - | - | CASSYLQGNTEAFF | TGTGCCAGCAGCTACCTACAGGGGAACACTGAAGCTTTCTTT
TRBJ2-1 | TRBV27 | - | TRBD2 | CASSSSGGPISYNEQFF | TGTGCCAGCAGTTCCAGCGGGGGGCCAATTTCCTACAATGAGCAGTTCTTC
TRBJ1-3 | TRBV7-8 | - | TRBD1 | CASSRRTGGNTIYF | TGTGCCAGCAGCCGAAGGACAGGGGGGAACACCATATATTTT
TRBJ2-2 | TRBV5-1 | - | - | CASSLSGFLSANTGELFF | TGCGCCAGCAGCTTATCAGGGTTCCTCAGCGCGAACACCGGGGAGCTGTTTTTT
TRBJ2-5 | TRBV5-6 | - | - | CASSLAGETQYF | TGTGCCAGCAGCTTGGCGGGTGAGACCCAGTACTTC
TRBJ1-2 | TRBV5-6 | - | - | CASTLGGSYGYTF | TGTGCCAGCACCCTTGGGGGCAGCTATGGCTACACCTTC
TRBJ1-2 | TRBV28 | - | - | CASSPGEGNNYGYTF | TGTGCCAGCAGTCCCGGGGAGGGAAATAACTATGGCTACACCTTC
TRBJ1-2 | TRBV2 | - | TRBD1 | CASSSLRDSWYTF | TGTGCCAGCAGTTCACTCCGGGACAGCTGGTACACCTTC
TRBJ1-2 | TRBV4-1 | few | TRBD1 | CASSSRQGLSANYGYTF | TGCGCCAGCAGCAGTAGACAGGGACTCTCAGCTAACTATGGCTACACCTTC
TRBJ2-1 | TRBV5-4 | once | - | CASSLATGSSYNEQFF | TGTGCCAGCAGCCTCGCTACAGGGAGCTCCTACAATGAGCAGTTCTTC
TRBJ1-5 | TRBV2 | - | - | CASSGLPGNNQPQHF | TGTGCCAGCAGTGGCTTACCGGGAAACAATCAGCCCCAGCATTTT
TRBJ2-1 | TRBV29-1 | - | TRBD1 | CSVEGQGTWQFF | TGCAGCGTTGAAGGACAGGGCACCTGGCAGTTCTTC
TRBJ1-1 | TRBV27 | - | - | CASSYTLNTEAFF | TGTGCCAGCAGTTATACTTTGAACACTGAAGCTTTCTTT
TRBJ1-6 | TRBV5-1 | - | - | CASSSSGRDSPLHF | TGCGCCAGCAGCTCGAGCGGGAGGGATTCACCCCTCCACTTT
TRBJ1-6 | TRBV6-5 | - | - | CASSYRGPNSPLHF | TGTGCCAGCAGTTACAGGGGTCCTAATTCACCCCTCCACTTT
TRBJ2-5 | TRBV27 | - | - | CASSPRQARSDQETQYF | TGTGCCAGCAGTCCAAGACAGGCTAGGTCGGACCAAGAGACCCAGTACTTC
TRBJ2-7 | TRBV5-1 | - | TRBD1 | CASSPQGQGPYEQYF | TGCGCCAGCAGCCCACAGGGACAGGGGCCCTACGAGCAGTACTTC
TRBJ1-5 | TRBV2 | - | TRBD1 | CASTPEGQGNQPQHF | TGTGCCAGCACCCCCGAGGGACAGGGCAATCAGCCCCAGCATTTT
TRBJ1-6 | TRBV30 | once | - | CAWSARGGDSPLHF | TGTGCCTGGAGTGCCCGCGGGGGCGATTCACCCCTCCACTTT
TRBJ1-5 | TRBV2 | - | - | CAPKGGQAYSNQPQHF | TGTGCCCCCAAAGGTGGGCAGGCCTATAGCAATCAGCCCCAGCATTTT
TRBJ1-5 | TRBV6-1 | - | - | CASSEVLLAGGNQPQHF | TGTGCCAGCAGTGAAGTTCTGCTGGCAGGAGGTAACCAGCCCCAGCATTTT
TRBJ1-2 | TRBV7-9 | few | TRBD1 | CASSPGTVYGYTF | TGTGCCAGCAGCCCGGGGACAGTTTATGGCTACACCTTC
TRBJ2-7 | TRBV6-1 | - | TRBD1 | CASSPRTGAHYEQYF | TGTGCCAGCAGTCCACGGACAGGGGCCCATTACGAGCAGTACTTC
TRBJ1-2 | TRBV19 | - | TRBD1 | CASSIGTGDRYGYTF | TGTGCCAGTAGTATTGGGACAGGGGATAGGTATGGCTACACCTTC
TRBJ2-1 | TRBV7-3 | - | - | CASSLDSLYNEQFF | TGTGCCAGCAGCTTAGACAGCCTCTACAATGAGCAGTTCTTC